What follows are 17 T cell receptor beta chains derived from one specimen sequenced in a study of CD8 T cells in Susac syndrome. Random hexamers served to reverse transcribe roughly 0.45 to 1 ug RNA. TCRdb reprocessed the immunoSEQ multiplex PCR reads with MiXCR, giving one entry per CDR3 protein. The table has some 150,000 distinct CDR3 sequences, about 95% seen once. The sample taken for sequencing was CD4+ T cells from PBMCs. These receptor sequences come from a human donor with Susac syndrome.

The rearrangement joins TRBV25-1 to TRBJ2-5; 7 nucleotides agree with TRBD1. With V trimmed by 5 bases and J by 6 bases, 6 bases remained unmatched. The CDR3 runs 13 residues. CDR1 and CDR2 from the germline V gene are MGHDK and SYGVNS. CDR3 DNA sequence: TGTGCCAGCAGTAGAGGGGGCGGACAGACCCAGTACTTC. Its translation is CASSRGGGQTQYF. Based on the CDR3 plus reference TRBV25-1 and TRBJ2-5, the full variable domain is EADIYQTPRYLVIGTGKKITLECSQTMGHDKMYWYQQDPGMELHLIHYSYGVNSTEKGDLSSESTVSRIRTEHFPLTLESARPSHTSQYLCASSRGGGQTQYFGPGTRLLVL.

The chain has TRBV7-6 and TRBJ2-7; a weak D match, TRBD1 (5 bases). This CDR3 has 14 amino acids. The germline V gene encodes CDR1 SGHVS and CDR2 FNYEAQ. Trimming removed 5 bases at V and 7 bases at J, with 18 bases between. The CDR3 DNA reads TGTGCCAGCAGCCCTTTGGACACGGGTGGTGAGCAGTACTTC. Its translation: CASSPLDTGGEQYF. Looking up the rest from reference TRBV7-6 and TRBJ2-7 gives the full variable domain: GAGVSQSPRYKVTKRGQDVALRCDPISGHVSLYWYRQALGQGPEFLTYFNYEAQQDKSGLPNDRFSAERPEGSISTLTIQRTEQRDSAMYRCASSPLDTGGEQYFGPGTRLTVT.

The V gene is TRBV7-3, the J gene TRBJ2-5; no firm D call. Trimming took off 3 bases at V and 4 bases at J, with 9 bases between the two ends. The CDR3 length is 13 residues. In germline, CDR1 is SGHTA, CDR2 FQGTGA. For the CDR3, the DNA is TGTGCCAGCAGCTTTGGGTCACGAGAGACCCAGTACTTC. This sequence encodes CASSFGSRETQYF.

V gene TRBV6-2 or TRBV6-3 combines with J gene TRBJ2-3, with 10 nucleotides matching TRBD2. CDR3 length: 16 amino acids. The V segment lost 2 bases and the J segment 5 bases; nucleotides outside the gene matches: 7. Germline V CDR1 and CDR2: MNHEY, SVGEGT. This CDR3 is CASSYGVAGGLDTQYF. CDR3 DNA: TGTGCCAGCAGTTACGGGGTAGCGGGGGGTTTAGATACGCAGTATTTT.

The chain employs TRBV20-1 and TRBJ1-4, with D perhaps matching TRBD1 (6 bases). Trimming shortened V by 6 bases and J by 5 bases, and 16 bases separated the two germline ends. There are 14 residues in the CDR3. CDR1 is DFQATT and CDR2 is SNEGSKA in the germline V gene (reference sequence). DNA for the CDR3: TGCAGTGCGGAACAGGGCATGACCAATGAAAAACTGTTTTTT. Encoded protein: CSAEQGMTNEKLFF.

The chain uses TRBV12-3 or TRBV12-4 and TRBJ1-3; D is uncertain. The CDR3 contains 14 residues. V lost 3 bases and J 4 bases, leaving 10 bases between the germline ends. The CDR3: CASSFVGYGNTIYF. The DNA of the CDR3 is TGTGCCAGCAGTTTTGTCGGTTACGGAAACACCATATATTTT.

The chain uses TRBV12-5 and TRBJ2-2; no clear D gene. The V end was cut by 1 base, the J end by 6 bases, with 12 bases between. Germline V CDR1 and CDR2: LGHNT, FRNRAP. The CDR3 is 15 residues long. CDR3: CASGLAVTFPGELFF. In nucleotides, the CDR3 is TGTGCTAGTGGTTTGGCAGTTACTTTTCCCGGGGAGCTGTTTTTT.

The CDR3 here is CASSTTRGGTEAFF. CDR3 coding DNA: TGTGCCAGCAGTACGACACGGGGTGGGACTGAAGCTTTCTTT. This chain connects TRBV27 to TRBJ1-1; D is unresolved. Trimming took 5 bases from V and 5 from J, leaving 15 bases between them. This CDR3 has 14 residues. Germline V CDR1 and CDR2: MNHEY, SMNVEV (reference sequence).

The CDR3 reads CSGGRGGEAFF. CDR3 nucleotides: TGCAGCGGGGGTCGGGGTGGTGAAGCTTTCTTT. The chain recombines TRBV29-1 with TRBJ1-1; D is ambiguous. In germline, CDR1 is SQVTM, CDR2 ANQGSEA. This CDR3 comprises 11 residues. Trimming took 7 bases from V and 7 from J, leaving 13 bases between them.

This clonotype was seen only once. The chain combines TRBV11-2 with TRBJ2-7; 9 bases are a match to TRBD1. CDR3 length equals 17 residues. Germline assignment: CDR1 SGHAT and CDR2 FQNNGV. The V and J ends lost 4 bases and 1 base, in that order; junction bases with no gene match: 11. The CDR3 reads CASSSHGGTGWSYEQYF. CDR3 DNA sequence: TGTGCCAGCAGCTCTCACGGTGGGACAGGGTGGTCCTACGAGCAGTACTTC.

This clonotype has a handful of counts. As DNA, the CDR3 is TGTGCCAGCAGTCTCGGGGGAACTAATGAAAAACTGTTTTTT. Its translation is CASSLGGTNEKLFF. V and J are TRBV6-5 and TRBJ1-4; tentative D call: TRBD1 (5 bases). This CDR3 comprises 14 residues. Trimming removed 5 bases at V and 1 base at J, with 8 bases between. Germline V gives CDR1 MNHEY, CDR2 SVGAGI.

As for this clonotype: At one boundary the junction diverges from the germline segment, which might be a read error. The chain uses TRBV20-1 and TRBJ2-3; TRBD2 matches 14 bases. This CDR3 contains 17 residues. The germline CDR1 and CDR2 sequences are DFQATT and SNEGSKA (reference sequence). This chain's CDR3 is CSAEGTSGGYSTYTQYF. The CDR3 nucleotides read TGCAGTGCCGAAGGGACTAGCGGGGGCTACTCCACATATACGCAGTATTTT.

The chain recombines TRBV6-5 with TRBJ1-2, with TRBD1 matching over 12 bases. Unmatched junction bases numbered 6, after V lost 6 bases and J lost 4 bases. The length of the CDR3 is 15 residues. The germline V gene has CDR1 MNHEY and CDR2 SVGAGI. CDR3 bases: TGTGCCAGCAGCTGGGACAGGGGGCAATTCTATGGCTACACCTTC. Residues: CASSWDRGQFYGYTF.

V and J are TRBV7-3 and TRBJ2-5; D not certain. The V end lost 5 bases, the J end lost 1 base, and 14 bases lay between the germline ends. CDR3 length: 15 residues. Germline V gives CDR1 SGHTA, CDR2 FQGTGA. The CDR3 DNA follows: TGTGCCAGCAGCCCCACCGGACGCCCCCAAGAGACCCAGTACTTC. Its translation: CASSPTGRPQETQYF.

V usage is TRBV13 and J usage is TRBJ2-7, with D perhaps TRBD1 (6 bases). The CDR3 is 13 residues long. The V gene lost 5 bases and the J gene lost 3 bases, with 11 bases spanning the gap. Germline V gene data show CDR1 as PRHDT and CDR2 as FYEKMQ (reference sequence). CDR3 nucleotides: TGTGCCAGCAGCATACAGGGTAGCTACGAGCAGTACTTC. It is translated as CASSIQGSYEQYF.

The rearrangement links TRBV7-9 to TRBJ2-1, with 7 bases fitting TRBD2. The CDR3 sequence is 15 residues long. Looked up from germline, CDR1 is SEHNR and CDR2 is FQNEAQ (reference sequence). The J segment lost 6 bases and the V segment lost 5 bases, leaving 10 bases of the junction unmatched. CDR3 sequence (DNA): TGTGCCAGCAGCCTCAACTACGGGGGGAGCAATGAGCAGTTCTTC. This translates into CASSLNYGGSNEQFF.

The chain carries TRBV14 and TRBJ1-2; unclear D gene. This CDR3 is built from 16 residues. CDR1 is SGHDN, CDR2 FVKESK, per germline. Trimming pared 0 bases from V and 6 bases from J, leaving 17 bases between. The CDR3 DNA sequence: TGTGCCAGCAGCCAAGATTTGGGTCACGGCGGCGATGGCTACACCTTC. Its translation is CASSQDLGHGGDGYTF.